This T cell receptor beta chain is from a study of PD-1 blockade in classical Hodgkin lymphoma. The study, taken as a whole, reports: Significantly greater TCR diversity emerged by C4D1 in CD4+ cells but not CD8+ cells.

Each of the patients experienced relapse following autologous stem cell transplantation, and their brentuximab vedotin exposure differed. About this clone: Its antigen remains unidentified.

The trim removed 5 bases at V and 2 bases at J, leaving 5 bases unmatched. The CDR3 has 16 amino acids. In germline, CDR1 is MNHEY, CDR2 SMNVEV (reference sequence). Profiled with immunoSEQ multiplex PCR; TCRdb holds only in-frame clones, not every one. This table holds roughly 81,000 clones, over 90% found once. This clonotype was obtained from a human donor with classical Hodgkin lymphoma. The specimen comprised peripheral blood mononuclear cells (PBMCs), sampled before the second cycle of nivolumab. The chain has TRBV27 and TRBJ2-7; 14 nucleotides align to TRBD2. CDR3 residues: CASSPGLAGATYEQYF. The CDR3 nucleotides are TGTGCCAGCAGTCCGGGACTAGCGGGAGCTACCTACGAGCAGTACTTC.